This TCR beta chain was profiled in a study of identical twins (dated by TCRdb to 2016 to 2017). With regard to the full study: To test whether fetal clonotypes persist, the study used deep sequencing on TCR alpha and beta repertoires from monozygotic twins, unrelated adults of various ages, and cord blood. To rule out contamination, replicate twin experiments were performed at different times with different library preparation protocols.

What the authors observed across the whole study: Fewer insertions were carried by abundant cord blood beta clonotypes, a similar but weaker trend appeared in young adult naive repertoires, and no such trend appeared in memory repertoires. Because the same donors could not be followed over many years, the conclusions depended on cross-sectional statistical analysis. Zero-insertion analyses could be partly confounded by invariant T cells such as MAIT and iNKT, although diverse VJ usage argued against such confounding for most clonotypes. The excess sharing between twins in beta out-of-frame sequences was weaker because fewer shared sequences reduced the signal-to-noise ratio. Recombination models systematically underestimated out-of-frame TCR alpha sharing in monozygotic twins but agreed with sharing between unrelated individuals. Out-of-frame TCR alpha sequences shared between twins showed an excess of low generation-probability sequences compared with coincidental sharing between unrelated individuals.

From cysteine to phenylalanine, the CDR3 is 16 amino acids long. Solely the CDR3 DNA is kept, with 48 bases framed from the first base. CDR1 and CDR2, per the germline V gene (reference sequence), are SGHKS and YYEKEE. V lost 2 bases and J lost 1 base, and the count of bases not matched to a germline gene is 5. Every donor in the study was a healthy Caucasian. Miltenyi CD45RO+ enrichment and human naive T-cell isolation kits were used to isolate memory (CD45RO+) and naive T cells from PBMC. Ten or more counts support this clonotype. There is no known antigen for this receptor. Base qualities are not provided; no much larger clone lies one nucleotide away. Libraries came from 5' RACE. The data were produced on an Illumina HiSeq 2000. Template switching added a universal primer binding site, and the final cDNA carried a unique molecular identifier that allowed TCR cDNA molecules to be counted accurately. First-strand cDNA for TCR alpha and beta chains was synthesized from specific primers in the conserved constant-segment region. Each cDNA library was double barcoded, with a SMART-Mk sample barcode plus Illumina barcodes, to control for contamination. Two successive PCR steps introduced TruSeq adapter sequences along with Illumina sample barcodes. The TCR alpha and beta cDNA libraries were sequenced on the Illumina HiSeq platform using custom primers. In the authors' own workflow: Unique molecular identifiers were extracted from raw reads with MiGEC, and CDR3 positions were determined with MiXCR. For each individual, recombination models were inferred using an EM algorithm with the repgenHMM and IGoR tools. Shared clonotype analysis was performed with the tcR package in R, normalizing sharing by the product of cloneset sizes. To study raw recombination without the effects of thymic and clonal selection, out-of-frame nonproductive sequences were analyzed. TCRdb took the public reads, trimmed them with fastp at Q25, ran MiXCR for clone calling and kept in-frame beta chains. Rows merge per CDR3 protein into single entries with the most common DNA and genes. What appears here as the V and J calls and clone size reflects TCRdb's work, not the paper's. Counted in this sample were around 140,000 distinct CDR3 sequences; under 4.5% of them appeared once. The top ten clonotypes cover around 8% of the sample.

The receptor was derived from a man younger than 30 in good health. Here the chain combines TRBV5-5 and TRBJ2-5, with 10 bases aligning to TRBD1. The sequenced sample consisted of memory T cells sorted from blood. The cell subset or site label here, explained by the study, means: CD45RO+ enriched T cells. The CDR3 sequence is CASSLRDRGLQETQYF. At the DNA level, the sequence is TGTGCCAGCAGCTTACGAGACAGGGGGCTCCAAGAGACCCAGTACTTC.